A selection of T cell receptor beta chains follows, all from one sample in a study of beta chain features in type 1 diabetes. Sequencing used immunoSEQ multiplex PCR; TCRdb keeps in-frame clones, though not all of them. Here the sample spans hundreds of thousands of clones, about 14% being singletons. Specimen: naive CD4+ T cells from blood. Receptors were obtained from a man in his late teens or twenties in good health. CDR3s include the opening cysteine and the closing phenylalanine or tryptophan. D genes are given only for firm matches. Not all rows give a size; the values are once, few, many and, for expanded clones, a class.

TRBV10-3	TRBJ1-4	NA	NA	CAIRGTGGEKLFF	TGTGCCATCAGAGGGACTGGGGGTGAAAAACTGTTTTTT
TRBV14	TRBJ2-5	TRBD2	NA	CASSRPGLATKEYF	TGTGCCAGCAGCCGTCCGGGACTAGCGACAAAGGAGTACTTC
TRBV7-2	TRBJ2-7	TRBD2	NA	CASSVLAGTYEQYF	TGTGCCAGCAGCGTCCTAGCGGGAACCTACGAGCAGTACTTC
TRBV7-9	TRBJ1-1	TRBD1	NA	CASSFGTGNTEAFF	TGTGCCAGCAGCTTTGGGACAGGGAACACTGAAGCTTTCTTT
TRBV29-1	TRBJ1-1	NA	NA	CSVQEGWRDTEAFF	TGCAGCGTTCAGGAGGGTTGGCGGGACACTGAAGCTTTCTTT
TRBV7-2	TRBJ1-5	NA	NA	CASSLFGGEGSLGNQPQHF	TGTGCCAGCAGCTTATTTGGGGGAGAAGGCAGTTTGGGCAATCAGCCCCAGCATTTT
TRBV4-2	TRBJ1-5	NA	few	CASSQDFRGNQPQHF	TGTGCCAGCAGCCAAGATTTCCGGGGAAATCAGCCCCAGCATTTT
TRBV19	TRBJ2-7	TRBD2	few	CASRNPASGNTYEQYF	TGTGCCAGTAGAAATCCTGCTAGCGGAAATACCTACGAGCAGTACTTC
TRBV13	TRBJ2-7	TRBD1	few	CASSLIGDRGPYEQYF	TGTGCCAGCAGCTTAATAGGGGACAGGGGTCCCTACGAGCAGTACTTC
TRBV7-2	TRBJ2-5	NA	few	CASSSQETQYF	TGTGCCAGCAGCTCTCAAGAGACCCAGTACTTC
TRBV5-6	TRBJ1-1	NA	NA	CASSFGVRGQITAFF	TGTGCCAGCAGCTTTGGTGTGAGAGGGCAGATAACGGCTTTCTTT
TRBV18	TRBJ1-5	NA	few	CASSLGSGGQPQHF	TGTGCCAGCTCACTAGGTTCCGGGGGGCAGCCCCAGCATTTT
TRBV11-2	TRBJ1-5	NA	few	CASSYSNQPQHF	TGTGCCAGCAGCTATAGCAATCAGCCCCAGCATTTT
TRBV7-9	TRBJ1-3	NA	NA	CASGEGTSSGNTIYF	TGTGCCAGCGGCGAAGGGACAAGCTCTGGAAACACCATATATTTT
TRBV2	TRBJ1-5	TRBD1	NA	CASSQQGMPQPQHF	TGTGCCAGCAGCCAACAGGGGATGCCTCAGCCCCAGCATTTT